The TCR beta chain under discussion was sequenced for a study of glioma-infiltrating T cells. This clonotype appeared many times. Using RNA template, CDR3s of TCR alpha and beta were amplified with iRepertoire arm-PCR. TCRdb recomputed calls from the multiplex PCR reads with MiXCR, one row per CDR3 protein. The sample has under 130,000 distinct CDR3 sequences, around 28% seen once. Per the germline V gene, CDR1 is MNHEY and CDR2 is SMNVEV (reference sequence). The germline V and J ends were trimmed by 1 base and 6 bases, with 10 bases remaining between them. The CDR3 runs to 14 residues. V is TRBV27 and J is TRBJ1-5; TRBD1 might be the D (5 bases). Material: glioma tissue, nonneoplastic brain tissue, or PBMCs (not recorded which). This receptor was obtained from a human donor with low-grade glioma or glioblastoma, undergoing nonglioma brain surgery, or in good health (not recorded which). The DNA of the CDR3 is TGTGCCAGCAGTTTATGGGGGTCGAGTCAGCCCCAGCATTTT. Translating it yields CASSLWGSSQPQHF.